This is a list of T cell receptor beta chains from one sample in a study of blood T cells in healthy people across ages. A single record per CDR3 protein comes from TCRdb applying MiXCR to the 5' RACE reads. Found here are more than 650,000 distinct CDR3 sequences, more than 25% of them singletons; the top ten hold about 2.9%. A further study also used this sample, focusing on T cells of mothers and their children.

The sample comprised blood. Receptor source: a boy aged 5-17 years in good health. CDR3s include the opening cysteine and the closing phenylalanine or tryptophan.

>TRBV20-1
CSAAGLPKNEQFF
>TRBV25-1
CASSGRDSYNEQFF
>TRBV28
CASSLRGGVRTNEKLFF
>TRBV6-6
CAGRESGQETQYF
>TRBV20-1
CSALAAGTDNTPQHF
>TRBV6-5
CASRSPLIYEQYF
>TRBV6-1
CASSERTRTDTQYF
>TRBV28
CASSRPLERGLYNEQFF
>TRBV13
CASSRGSFSYEQYF
>TRBV20-1
CSARAGAMNTEAFF
>TRBV7-3
CASSSGQGRQETQYF
>TRBV12-3/TRBV12-4
CASSLRGDILYGYTF
>TRBV11-2
CASSLGTGPRYF
>TRBV13
CASSPRDRFLGGYTF
>TRBV2
CASSEKAGSQETQYF
>TRBV6-5
CASSPILSETQYF
>TRBV9
CASSEGTGFNEQFF
>TRBV10-3
CAISSPPGETQYF
>TRBV5-1
CASSLSGMEATEAFF
>TRBV5-1
CASRRGEDEKLFF
>TRBV9
CASSPRGQGWTEAFF
>TRBV11-2
CASSSDRSYGYTF
>TRBV5-1
CASSWEGANTGELFF
>TRBV2
CASRRRGLDSPLHF
>TRBV29-1
CSVQGSGANVLTF
>TRBV13
CASSPIGSQETQYF
>TRBV6-5
CASSYSTGTGEKLFF
>TRBV4-1
CASSQGPGSPLHF
>TRBV28
CASSLTVISSYNEQFF
>TRBV7-9
CASNKAGTSADTQYF
>TRBV13
CASSFSGTSRGSWHEQFF
>TRBV18
CASSPLDRGDYGYTF
>TRBV27
CASSLNWDRSYEQYF
>TRBV27
CASSLRDSRNEQFF
>TRBV6-5
CASSYSMALHSGNTIYF
>TRBV12-3/TRBV12-4
CASSYGRGRGSEKLFF
>TRBV6-1
CASGTGTGGNQPQHF
>TRBV10-1
CASSAAGTGGEELFF
>TRBV3-1
CASSHNTGRSFEQYF
>TRBV28
CASSLSLTPGELFF
>TRBV27
CASSLHLAGGPDTQYF
>TRBV4-2
CASSQLLAGAPMKTQYF
>TRBV9
CASSGRDNSYEQYF
>TRBV12-3/TRBV12-4
CASSGGAIYNEQFF
>TRBV6-1
CASSEEGTSGPYNEQFF
>TRBV12-3/TRBV12-4
CASSSGTLLTDTQYF